This T cell receptor (beta chain) originates from a study of cytomegalovirus exposure and HLA in healthy donors. About the research overall: About 85 million unique TCRs from HLA-typed donors were held in an early release of data. Study conclusions and caveats: In a later analysis, parvovirus B19, influenza, CMV and Epstein-Barr virus appeared linked to several top co-occurrence clusters.

A multiplex PCR was run with 60 Vbeta primers and 13 Jbeta primers. Only in-frame clones appear in the TCRdb table, and some are missing; sequencing was by immunoSEQ multiplex PCR. The table has 100,000 to 150,000 clones, roughly 69% seen once; the top ten hold 2.9%. This cohort consisted of healthy bone marrow donors. V shed 4 bases and J shed 7 bases, with 17 bases lying between them. CDR3 length: 14 amino acids. CDR1 and CDR2 (germline): MNHEY, SMNVEV (reference sequence). With respect to this clone: Its antigen remains unknown.

The origin of this receptor is a human donor in good health. The rearrangement joins TRBV27 to TRBJ2-7, with D perhaps matching TRBD1 (6 bases). The sample taken for sequencing was PBMCs. In DNA, the CDR3 is TGTGCCAGCAGTTGGGGAACAGGGCTAGGGGAGCAGTACTTC. The encoded protein is CASSWGTGLGEQYF.